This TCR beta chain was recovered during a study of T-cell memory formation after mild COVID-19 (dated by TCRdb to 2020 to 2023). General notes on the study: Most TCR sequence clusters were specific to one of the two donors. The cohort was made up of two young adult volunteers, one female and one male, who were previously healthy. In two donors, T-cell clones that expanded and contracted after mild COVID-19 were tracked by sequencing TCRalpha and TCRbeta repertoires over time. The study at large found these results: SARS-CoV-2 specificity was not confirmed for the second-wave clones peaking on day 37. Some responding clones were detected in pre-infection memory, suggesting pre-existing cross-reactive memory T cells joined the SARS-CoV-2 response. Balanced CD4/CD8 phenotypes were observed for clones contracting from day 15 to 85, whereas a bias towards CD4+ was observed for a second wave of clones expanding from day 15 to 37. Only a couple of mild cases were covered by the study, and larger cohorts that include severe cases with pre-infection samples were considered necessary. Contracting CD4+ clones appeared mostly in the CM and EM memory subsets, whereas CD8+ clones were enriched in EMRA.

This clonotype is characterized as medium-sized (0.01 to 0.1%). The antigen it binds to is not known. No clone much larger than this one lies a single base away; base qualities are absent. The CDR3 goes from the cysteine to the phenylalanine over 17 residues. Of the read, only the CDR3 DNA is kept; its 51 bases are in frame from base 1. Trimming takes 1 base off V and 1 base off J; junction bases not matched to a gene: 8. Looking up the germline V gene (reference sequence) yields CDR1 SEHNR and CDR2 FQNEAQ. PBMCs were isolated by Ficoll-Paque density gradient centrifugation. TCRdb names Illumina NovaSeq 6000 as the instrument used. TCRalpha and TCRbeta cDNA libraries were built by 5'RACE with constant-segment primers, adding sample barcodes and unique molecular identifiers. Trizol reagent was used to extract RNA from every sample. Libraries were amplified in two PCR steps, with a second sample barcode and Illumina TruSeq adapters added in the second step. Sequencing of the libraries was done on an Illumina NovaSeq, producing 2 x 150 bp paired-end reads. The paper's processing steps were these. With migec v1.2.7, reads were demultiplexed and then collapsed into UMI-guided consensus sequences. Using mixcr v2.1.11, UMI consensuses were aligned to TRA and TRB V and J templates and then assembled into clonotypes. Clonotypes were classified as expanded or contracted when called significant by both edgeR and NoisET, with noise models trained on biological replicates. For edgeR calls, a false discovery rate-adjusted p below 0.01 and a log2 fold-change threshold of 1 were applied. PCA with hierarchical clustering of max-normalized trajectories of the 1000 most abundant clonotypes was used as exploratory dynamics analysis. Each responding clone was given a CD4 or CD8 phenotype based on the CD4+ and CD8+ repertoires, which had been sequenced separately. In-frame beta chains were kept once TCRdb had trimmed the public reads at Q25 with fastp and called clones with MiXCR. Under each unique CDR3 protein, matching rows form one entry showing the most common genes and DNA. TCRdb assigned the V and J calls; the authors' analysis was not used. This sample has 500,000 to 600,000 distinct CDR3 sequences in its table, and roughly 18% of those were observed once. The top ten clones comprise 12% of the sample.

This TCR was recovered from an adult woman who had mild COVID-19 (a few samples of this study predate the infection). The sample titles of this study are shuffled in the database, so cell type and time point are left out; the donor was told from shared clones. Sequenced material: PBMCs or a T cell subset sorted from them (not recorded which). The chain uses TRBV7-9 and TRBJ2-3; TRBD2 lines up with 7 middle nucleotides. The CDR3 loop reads CASSLGSAGSRTDTQYF. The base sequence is TGTGCCAGCAGCTTAGGGTCAGCGGGGAGTCGCACAGATACGCAGTATTTT.